This is a list of T cell receptor beta chains from one sample in a study of T cell responses to AZD1222 COVID-19 vaccine. Profiled with immunoSEQ multiplex PCR; TCRdb holds only in-frame clones, not every one. The profile covers about 110,000 clones, with roughly 89% appearing a single time and over 2% taken by the ten largest. This sample comprised peripheral blood, obtained 28 days after the second AZD1222 dose. All receptors derive from an adult who received the AZD1222 COVID-19 vaccine. The CDR3 runs from the conserved cysteine through the conserved F or W. Each record gives: J gene, V gene, D gene, clone size, CDR3 DNA, CDR3 protein. A D gene is named only where the DNA matches it firmly. Size is stated for part of the rows, as once, few or many counts, or as a class when the clone is expanded.

J gene: TRBJ2-7
V gene: TRBV6-2/TRBV6-3
D gene: TRBD1
clone size: NA
CDR3 DNA: TGTGCCAGCAGCAGACAGGGACACTCCTACGAGCAGTACTTC
CDR3 protein: CASSRQGHSYEQYF

J gene: TRBJ2-2
V gene: TRBV25-1
D gene: TRBD2
clone size: NA
CDR3 DNA: TGTGCCAGCAGTGTATTGGGGGGGGCGAACACCGGGGAGCTGTTTTTT
CDR3 protein: CASSVLGGANTGELFF

J gene: TRBJ2-7
V gene: TRBV4-3
D gene: NA
clone size: NA
CDR3 DNA: TGCGCCAGCAGCCAAGATCTAACTTCCGGGGGCTACGAGCAGTACTTC
CDR3 protein: CASSQDLTSGGYEQYF

J gene: TRBJ2-1
V gene: TRBV7-3
D gene: TRBD2
clone size: many
CDR3 DNA: TGTGCCAGCAGCTTAAATCCCCTCCGACTAGCGGGGGACAATGAGCAGTTCTTC
CDR3 protein: CASSLNPLRLAGDNEQFF

J gene: TRBJ1-3
V gene: TRBV12-3/TRBV12-4
D gene: NA
clone size: NA
CDR3 DNA: TGTGCCAGCAGTTCGATTGACACCATATATTTT
CDR3 protein: CASSSIDTIYF

J gene: TRBJ2-7
V gene: TRBV9
D gene: TRBD2
clone size: once
CDR3 DNA: TGTGCCAGCAGTACGGGGGGGAGCTCCTACGAGCAGTACTTC
CDR3 protein: CASSTGGSSYEQYF

J gene: TRBJ2-2
V gene: TRBV18
D gene: NA
clone size: NA
CDR3 DNA: TGTGCCAGCTCACTGAATAGGGACAACGGGGAGCTGTTTTTT
CDR3 protein: CASSLNRDNGELFF

J gene: TRBJ2-1
V gene: TRBV7-3
D gene: NA
clone size: NA
CDR3 DNA: TGTGCCAGCAGCTTAGGACAGTACAATGAGCAGTTCTTC
CDR3 protein: CASSLGQYNEQFF

J gene: TRBJ1-6
V gene: TRBV6-2/TRBV6-3
D gene: NA
clone size: NA
CDR3 DNA: TGTGCCAGCAGCTTTGGAACGTCGGCCGCGGGCCGGAATTCACCCCTCCACTTT
CDR3 protein: CASSFGTSAAGRNSPLHF

J gene: TRBJ2-7
V gene: TRBV3-1/TRBV3-2
D gene: NA
clone size: NA
CDR3 DNA: TGTGCCACCAAACCCGCGTCCCCGACCGAGCAGTACTTC
CDR3 protein: CATKPASPTEQYF

J gene: TRBJ2-5
V gene: TRBV18
D gene: NA
clone size: NA
CDR3 DNA: TGTGCCAGCTCACCAAACCAGGGATATCAAGAGACCCAGTACTTC
CDR3 protein: CASSPNQGYQETQYF

J gene: TRBJ1-5
V gene: TRBV6-5
D gene: NA
clone size: NA
CDR3 DNA: TGTGCCAGCAGCCTACGCCGAACACAGCCCCAGCATTTT
CDR3 protein: CASSLRRTQPQHF

J gene: TRBJ2-7
V gene: TRBV24-1
D gene: NA
clone size: NA
CDR3 DNA: TGTGCCACCAGTGATCAGGCAAAAGGGGAGCAGTACTTC
CDR3 protein: CATSDQAKGEQYF

J gene: TRBJ1-5
V gene: TRBV25-1
D gene: NA
clone size: NA
CDR3 DNA: TGTGCCAGCAGTGAAAGCGTGGGCAATCAGCCCCAGCATTTT
CDR3 protein: CASSESVGNQPQHF

J gene: TRBJ1-6
V gene: TRBV4-3
D gene: NA
clone size: NA
CDR3 DNA: TGCGCCAGCAGCGGAACAGGGAATTCACCCCTCCACTTT
CDR3 protein: CASSGTGNSPLHF

J gene: TRBJ1-1
V gene: TRBV7-6
D gene: NA
clone size: NA
CDR3 DNA: TGTGCCAGCAGCTTAATTTCAGACACTGAAGCTTTCTTT
CDR3 protein: CASSLISDTEAFF

J gene: TRBJ2-1
V gene: TRBV6-1
D gene: NA
clone size: NA
CDR3 DNA: TGTGCCAGCAGTGAAGCGGGGGGCGACAATGAGCAGTTCTTC
CDR3 protein: CASSEAGGDNEQFF

J gene: TRBJ2-1
V gene: TRBV3-1/TRBV3-2
D gene: TRBD2
clone size: NA
CDR3 DNA: TGTGCCAGCAGCCAAGAATGTTCTAGCGGGGGAGCCACTGGGAATGAGCAGTTCTTC
CDR3 protein: CASSQECSSGGATGNEQFF

J gene: TRBJ2-7
V gene: TRBV27
D gene: TRBD1
clone size: NA
CDR3 DNA: TGTGCCAGCAGTTCGACAGGGAATCCTTTCTACGAGCAGTACTTC
CDR3 protein: CASSSTGNPFYEQYF

J gene: TRBJ1-2
V gene: TRBV29-1
D gene: NA
clone size: NA
CDR3 DNA: TGCAGCGGGGGGGACACTAGCTATGGCTACACCTTC
CDR3 protein: CSGGDTSYGYTF

J gene: TRBJ2-7
V gene: TRBV6-6
D gene: TRBD1
clone size: NA
CDR3 DNA: TGTGCCAGCAGTCCGGGACAGACCTACGAGCAGTACTTC
CDR3 protein: CASSPGQTYEQYF

J gene: TRBJ1-2
V gene: TRBV29-1
D gene: TRBD1
clone size: NA
CDR3 DNA: TGCAGCGTTGCGATTAACAGGGGAGGCTATGGCTACACCTTC
CDR3 protein: CSVAINRGGYGYTF

J gene: TRBJ2-3
V gene: TRBV7-2
D gene: NA
clone size: NA
CDR3 DNA: TGTGCCAGCAGCTCCAATAGCATTCGCACAGATACGCAGTATTTT
CDR3 protein: CASSSNSIRTDTQYF

J gene: TRBJ2-2
V gene: TRBV5-5
D gene: TRBD1
clone size: NA
CDR3 DNA: TGTGCCAGCAGCTTGGGACAGGGGGGCACCGGGGAGCTGTTTTTT
CDR3 protein: CASSLGQGGTGELFF

J gene: TRBJ1-2
V gene: TRBV20-1
D gene: NA
clone size: NA
CDR3 DNA: TGCAGTGCTAGTGTCCCGCCGGGGGCCCCCGGGTTTGGCTACACCTTC
CDR3 protein: CSASVPPGAPGFGYTF

J gene: TRBJ2-3
V gene: TRBV9
D gene: TRBD2
clone size: few
CDR3 DNA: TGTGCCAGCAGCGTAGCGAGCGGGGGGGCCCCAGATACGCAGTATTTT
CDR3 protein: CASSVASGGAPDTQYF

J gene: TRBJ1-2
V gene: TRBV27
D gene: TRBD1
clone size: once
CDR3 DNA: TGTGCCAGCAGTTTCCTCGACAGGGGTCAGAAGGGCTACACCTTC
CDR3 protein: CASSFLDRGQKGYTF

J gene: TRBJ2-6
V gene: TRBV18
D gene: TRBD1
clone size: few
CDR3 DNA: TGTGCCAGCTCACAGACAGGGTCCACCCCTGGGGCCAACGTCCTGACTTTC
CDR3 protein: CASSQTGSTPGANVLTF

J gene: TRBJ2-1
V gene: TRBV28
D gene: TRBD1
clone size: NA
CDR3 DNA: TGTGCCAGCAGTCCTCGGGTAGGGACAGGGAACGATGAGCAGTTCTTC
CDR3 protein: CASSPRVGTGNDEQFF

J gene: TRBJ2-7
V gene: TRBV27
D gene: TRBD2
clone size: NA
CDR3 DNA: TGTGCCAGCAGTTTGGCCGGGACTAGCGGGGACGAGCAGTACTTC
CDR3 protein: CASSLAGTSGDEQYF

J gene: TRBJ1-2
V gene: TRBV4-1
D gene: NA
clone size: few
CDR3 DNA: TGCGCCAGCAGCCAAATCGACCTCGGATTAACCTCCCATGGCTACACCTTC
CDR3 protein: CASSQIDLGLTSHGYTF

J gene: TRBJ2-1
V gene: TRBV5-5
D gene: TRBD2
clone size: once
CDR3 DNA: TGTGCCAGCAGCTTGTCGTGGCGGGGGAGCTACAATGAGCAGTTCTTC
CDR3 protein: CASSLSWRGSYNEQFF

J gene: TRBJ2-1
V gene: TRBV9
D gene: NA
clone size: NA
CDR3 DNA: TGTGCCAGCAGCGCACTAGCCGATGAGCAGTTCTTC
CDR3 protein: CASSALADEQFF

J gene: TRBJ1-2
V gene: TRBV7-8
D gene: TRBD1
clone size: NA
CDR3 DNA: TGTGCCAGCAGCTTAGGGACAGGGGGCTATAGCTATGGCTACACCTTC
CDR3 protein: CASSLGTGGYSYGYTF

J gene: TRBJ2-7
V gene: TRBV19
D gene: NA
clone size: NA
CDR3 DNA: TGTGCCAGTAGTATCGACCTCGAGACCTACGAGCAGTACTTC
CDR3 protein: CASSIDLETYEQYF

J gene: TRBJ2-5
V gene: TRBV3-1/TRBV3-2
D gene: NA
clone size: NA
CDR3 DNA: TGTGCCAGCAGCCAAGGCGTTGGGGGACCGGAGACCCAGTACTTC
CDR3 protein: CASSQGVGGPETQYF

J gene: TRBJ1-1
V gene: TRBV4-1
D gene: TRBD1
clone size: NA
CDR3 DNA: TGCGCCAGCAGCCAAGCGGCAGGGGGCGGCACTGAAGCTTTCTTT
CDR3 protein: CASSQAAGGGTEAFF

J gene: TRBJ2-7
V gene: TRBV2
D gene: TRBD1
clone size: NA
CDR3 DNA: TGTGCCAGCAGGGCGGACAGGGTCTACGAGCAGTACTTC
CDR3 protein: CASRADRVYEQYF

J gene: TRBJ1-2
V gene: TRBV5-1
D gene: NA
clone size: NA
CDR3 DNA: TGCGCCAGCAGCTTGGCCCTTACAGGGACTGGCTACACCTTC
CDR3 protein: CASSLALTGTGYTF

J gene: TRBJ2-4
V gene: TRBV19
D gene: TRBD2
clone size: NA
CDR3 DNA: TGTGCCAGTAGTCAACTAGCGGGAATAGCCAAAAACATTCAGTACTTC
CDR3 protein: CASSQLAGIAKNIQYF

J gene: TRBJ1-5
V gene: TRBV7-2
D gene: TRBD1
clone size: once
CDR3 DNA: TGTGCCAGCAGCGGCAGGGGGGGTTCTCAGCCCCAGCATTTT
CDR3 protein: CASSGRGGSQPQHF

J gene: TRBJ2-7
V gene: TRBV5-1
D gene: NA
clone size: once
CDR3 DNA: TGCGCCAGCAGCTTGGGGGCCGGGGGTATTTCTTCCTACGAGCAGTACTTC
CDR3 protein: CASSLGAGGISSYEQYF

J gene: TRBJ1-5
V gene: TRBV28
D gene: NA
clone size: NA
CDR3 DNA: TGTGCCAGCAGCTCGGGACGGGGAGGTCAGCCCCAGCATTTT
CDR3 protein: CASSSGRGGQPQHF

J gene: TRBJ2-7
V gene: TRBV29-1
D gene: TRBD2
clone size: NA
CDR3 DNA: TGCAGCGTTGGGAGACTAGCGGGGACCAACTACGAGCAGTACTTC
CDR3 protein: CSVGRLAGTNYEQYF

J gene: TRBJ2-3
V gene: TRBV13
D gene: TRBD2
clone size: NA
CDR3 DNA: TGTGCCAGCAGCTTACCGGGGGGGCCGGAAGATACGCAGTATTTT
CDR3 protein: CASSLPGGPEDTQYF

J gene: TRBJ2-2
V gene: TRBV5-1
D gene: NA
clone size: NA
CDR3 DNA: TGCGCCAGCAGCCCCCAGCAGGGGGGGACCGGGGAGCTGTTTTTT
CDR3 protein: CASSPQQGGTGELFF